The present entry profiles one T cell receptor (beta chain) with its context. Its specificity is not known. As the method for making TCR beta libraries, quantitative 5'-RACE with molecular barcodes was used. MiXCR was run by TCRdb on the 5' RACE reads, yielding one entry per CDR3 protein. This sample yields about 330,000 distinct CDR3 sequences, of which under 8.5% are seen a single time; about 15% belongs to the top ten. V was clipped by 3 bases and J by 5 bases, with 10 bases between them. This CDR3 comprises 13 residues. Germline CDR1 reads MDHEN; CDR2 reads SYDVKM. The sample comes from a study of CD8 T cells in ankylosing spondylitis. Study conclusions and caveats: Disease-linked clones displayed a CD8+ phenotype and appeared relatively rarely in peripheral blood. Within ankylosing spondylitis blood, a TCR beta motif made up of fewer than ten highly homologous variants appeared to be characteristic. A subset of motif variants has previously been described in the synovial fluid and blood of reactive arthritis.

V usage is TRBV28 and J usage is TRBJ2-5; D is undetermined. The sample taken for sequencing was blood, either unsorted or a sorted T cell fraction (not recorded which). The sequence came from a male donor with ankylosing spondylitis. The CDR3 bases are TGTGCCAGCAGTTTGGTGCGAGCGGAGACCCAGTACTTC. It yields the protein CASSLVRAETQYF.